The 7 T cell receptor beta chains given below trace back to one sample, sequenced in a study of T cells in Graves' hyperthyroidism and ophthalmopathy. RNA transcripts served as the template for amplifying TCR beta CDR3 regions. Using the HTBI primer set, a first-round RT-PCR was run on the TCR CDR3. TCRdb used MiXCR to reprocess the multiplex PCR reads, holding one entry per CDR3 protein. The data show roughly 500,000 distinct CDR3 sequences, around 50% seen once. Sequencing used peripheral blood or thyroid tissue (not recorded which). The receptor set was obtained from an adult woman with Graves' disease, either hyperthyroidism or ophthalmopathy (not recorded which).

The V gene is TRBV6-1, the J gene TRBJ2-5; tentatively, D is TRBD2 (5 bases). This CDR3 spans 14 amino acids. Germline values: CDR1 MNHNS, CDR2 SASEGT. Trimming cost V 6 bases and J 2 bases, with 13 bases left between them. Here the CDR3 DNA reads TGTGCCAGCAGGCCTAGCCTCGGACAAGAGACCCAGTACTTC. Its protein is CASRPSLGQETQYF.

This rearrangement joins TRBV7-9 to TRBJ1-2; 10 bases line up with TRBD1. With V trimmed by 8 bases and J by 8 bases, 17 bases remained unmatched. Germline V gene lookup returns CDR1 SEHNR and CDR2 FQNEAQ (reference sequence). This CDR3 has 16 residues. CDR3 in DNA: TGTGCCAGCTCACCCATCAACTCCGGGACAGGGGACGGCTACACCTTC. Protein: CASSPINSGTGDGYTF. Together with reference TRBV7-9 and TRBJ1-2, the CDR3 gives the full variable domain: DTGVSQNPRHKITKRGQNVTFRCDPISEHNRLYWYRQTLGQGPEFLTYFQNEAQLEKSRLLSDRFSAERPKGSFSTLEIQRTEQGDSAMYLCASSPINSGTGDGYTFGSGTRLTVV.

This rearrangement joins TRBV2 to TRBJ1-6; D ambiguous. The CDR3 spans 16 residues. Germline assignment: CDR1 SNHLY and CDR2 FYNNEI. V lost 0 bases to trimming and J lost 7 bases, with 13 bases between them. This chain's CDR3 is CASSEALVQTNSPLHF. The CDR3 bases are TGTGCCAGCAGTGAAGCGCTGGTACAGACGAATTCACCCCTCCACTTT.

This clonotype has at least ten counts. This chain connects TRBV2 to TRBJ2-7; 12 positions agree with TRBD1. The CDR3 sequence is 14 residues long. After removal of 8 bases from V and 6 bases from J, the junction contained 8 bases not matched to a gene. The germline V gene has CDR1 SNHLY and CDR2 FYNNEI. CDR3: CASSSGDRGREQYF. In nucleotides, the CDR3 is TGTGCCAGCTCCTCCGGGGACAGGGGGCGCGAGCAGTACTTC.

This chain links TRBV19 with TRBJ1-1; D unresolved. Germline CDR1 reads LNHDA; CDR2 reads SQIVND (reference sequence). V shed 0 bases and J shed 5 bases, with 13 bases lying between them. The CDR3 covers 15 residues. The chain's CDR3 is CASSIDPSGRTEAFF. In nucleotides, the CDR3 is TGTGCCAGTAGTATAGATCCCTCGGGGAGGACTGAAGCTTTCTTT.

The sample holds many counts of this clonotype. The chain combines TRBV27 with TRBJ1-2; D is unresolved. Per the germline V gene, CDR1 is MNHEY and CDR2 is SMNVEV (reference sequence). Trimming cost V 3 bases and J 6 bases, with 17 bases left between them. CDR3 length: 15 amino acids. The CDR3 reads CASSFIGPGTNGYTF. The DNA of the CDR3 is TGTGCCAGCAGTTTTATCGGGCCTGGCACGAATGGCTACACCTTC.

This clonotype was observed a few times. This chain uses TRBV20-1 with TRBJ2-5; possible D gene TRBD2, 5 bases. The CDR3 length is 14 residues. Per germline, CDR1 DFQATT and CDR2 SNEGSKA (reference sequence). The V end lost 0 bases, the J end lost 3 bases, and 11 bases lay between the germline ends. CDR3 region: CSARDQAVKETQYF. CDR3 nucleotide sequence: TGCAGTGCTAGAGATCAAGCGGTTAAAGAGACCCAGTACTTC.